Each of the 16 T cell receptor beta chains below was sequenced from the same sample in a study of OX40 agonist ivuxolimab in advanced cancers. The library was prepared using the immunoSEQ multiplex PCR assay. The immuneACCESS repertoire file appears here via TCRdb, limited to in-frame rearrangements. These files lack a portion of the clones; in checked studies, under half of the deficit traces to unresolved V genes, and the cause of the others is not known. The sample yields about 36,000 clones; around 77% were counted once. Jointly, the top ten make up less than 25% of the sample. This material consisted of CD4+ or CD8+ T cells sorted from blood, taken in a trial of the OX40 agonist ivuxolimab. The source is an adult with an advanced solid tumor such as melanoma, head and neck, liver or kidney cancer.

In nucleotides, the CDR3 is TGCGCCAGCAGCCAAGATTCAACGGATACTGGAAACACCATATATTTT. It specifies CASSQDSTDTGNTIYF. The rearrangement joins TRBV4-3 to TRBJ1-3; D unclear. Germline loops: CDR1 LGHNA, CDR2 YSLEER. This CDR3 region has 16 residues. Trimming cost V 0 bases and J 2 bases, with 11 bases left between them.

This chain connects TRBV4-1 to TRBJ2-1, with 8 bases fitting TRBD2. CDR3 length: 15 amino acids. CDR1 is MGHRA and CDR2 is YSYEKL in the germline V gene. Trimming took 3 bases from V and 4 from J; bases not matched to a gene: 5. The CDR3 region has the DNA TGCGCCAGCAGCCAGGCCAGCGGGGGTTACAATGAGCAGTTCTTC. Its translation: CASSQASGGYNEQFF.

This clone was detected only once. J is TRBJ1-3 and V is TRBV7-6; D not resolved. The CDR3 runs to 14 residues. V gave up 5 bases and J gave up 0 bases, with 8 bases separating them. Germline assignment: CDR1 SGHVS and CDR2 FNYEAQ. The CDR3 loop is CASSIDNSGNTIYF. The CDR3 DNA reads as TGTGCCAGCAGCATTGACAACTCTGGAAACACCATATATTTT.

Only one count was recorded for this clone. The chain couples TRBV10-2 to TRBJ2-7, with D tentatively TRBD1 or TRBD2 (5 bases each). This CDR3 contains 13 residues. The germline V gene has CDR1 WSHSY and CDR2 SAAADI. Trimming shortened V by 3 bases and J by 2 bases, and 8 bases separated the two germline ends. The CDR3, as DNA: TGCGCCAGCAGTGACGGGACCACCTACGAGCAGTACTTC. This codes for CASSDGTTYEQYF.

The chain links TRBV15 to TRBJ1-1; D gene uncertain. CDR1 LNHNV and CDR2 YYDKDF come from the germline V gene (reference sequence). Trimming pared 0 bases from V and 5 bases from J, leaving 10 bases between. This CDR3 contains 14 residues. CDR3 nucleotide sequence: TGTGCCACCAGCAGAGATCTTCGGGTTACTGAAGCTTTCTTT. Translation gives CATSRDLRVTEAFF.

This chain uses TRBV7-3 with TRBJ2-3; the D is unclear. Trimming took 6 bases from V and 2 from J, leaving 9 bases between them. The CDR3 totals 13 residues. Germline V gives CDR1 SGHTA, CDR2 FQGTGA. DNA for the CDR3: TGTGCCAGCAGGGACGGTGCCACAGATACGCAGTATTTT. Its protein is CASRDGATDTQYF. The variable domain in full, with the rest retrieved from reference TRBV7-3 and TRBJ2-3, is GAGVSQTPSNKVTEKGKYVELRCDPISGHTALYWYRQSLGQGPEFLIYFQGTGAADDSGLPNDRFFAVRPEGSVSTLKIQRTERGDSAVYLCASRDGATDTQYFGPGTRLTVL.

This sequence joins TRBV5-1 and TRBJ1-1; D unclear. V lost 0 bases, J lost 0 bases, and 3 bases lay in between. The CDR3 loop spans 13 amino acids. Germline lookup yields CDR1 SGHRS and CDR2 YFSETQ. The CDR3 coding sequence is TGCGCCAGCAGCTTGGTATTGAACACTGAAGCTTTCTTT. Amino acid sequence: CASSLVLNTEAFF.

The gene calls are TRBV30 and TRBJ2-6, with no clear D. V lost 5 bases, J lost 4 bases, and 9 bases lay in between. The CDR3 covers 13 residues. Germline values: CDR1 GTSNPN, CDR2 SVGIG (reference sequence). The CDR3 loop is CAWSWVGANVLTF. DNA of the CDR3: TGTGCCTGGTCTTGGGTAGGGGCCAACGTCCTGACTTTC.

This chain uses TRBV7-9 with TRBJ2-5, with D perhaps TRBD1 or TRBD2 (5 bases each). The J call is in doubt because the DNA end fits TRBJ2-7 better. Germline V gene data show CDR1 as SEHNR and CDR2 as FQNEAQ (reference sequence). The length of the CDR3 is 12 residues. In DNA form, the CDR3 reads TGTGCCAGCAGCGAACTGGGGGACGAGCAGTACTTC. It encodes CASSELGDEQYF.

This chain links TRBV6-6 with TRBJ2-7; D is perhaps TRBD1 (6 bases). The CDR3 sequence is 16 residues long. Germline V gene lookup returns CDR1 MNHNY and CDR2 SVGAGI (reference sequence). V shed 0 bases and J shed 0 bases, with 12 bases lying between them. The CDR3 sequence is CASSYSYRESSYEQYF. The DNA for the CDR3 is TGTGCCAGCAGTTACTCTTACAGGGAGAGCTCCTACGAGCAGTACTTC.

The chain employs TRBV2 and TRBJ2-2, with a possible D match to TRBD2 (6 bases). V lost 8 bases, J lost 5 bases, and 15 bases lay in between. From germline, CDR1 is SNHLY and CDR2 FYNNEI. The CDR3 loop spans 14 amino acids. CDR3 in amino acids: CASLRDPGTGELFF. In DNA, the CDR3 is TGTGCCAGCTTGCGGGACCCGGGGACCGGGGAGCTGTTTTTT.

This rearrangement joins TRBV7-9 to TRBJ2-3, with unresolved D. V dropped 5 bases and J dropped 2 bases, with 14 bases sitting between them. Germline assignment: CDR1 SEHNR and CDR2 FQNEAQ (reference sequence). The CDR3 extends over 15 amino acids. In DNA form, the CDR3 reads TGTGCCAGCAGCCCCCCCGGAACGCTCACAGATACGCAGTATTTT. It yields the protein CASSPPGTLTDTQYF. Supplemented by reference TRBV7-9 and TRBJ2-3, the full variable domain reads DTGVSQNPRHKITKRGQNVTFRCDPISEHNRLYWYRQTLGQGPEFLTYFQNEAQLEKSRLLSDRFSAERPKGSFSTLEIQRTEQGDSAMYLCASSPPGTLTDTQYFGPGTRLTVL.

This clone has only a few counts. CDR3 protein: CASSYSMGQDFEAFF. In DNA form, the CDR3 reads TGTGCCAGCAGTTACTCTATGGGACAAGACTTTGAAGCTTTCTTT. V is TRBV6-5 and J is TRBJ1-1; tentative D call: TRBD1 (6 bases). V dropped 0 bases and J dropped 7 bases, with 15 bases sitting between them. CDR3 length: 15 residues. Per the germline V gene, CDR1 is MNHEY and CDR2 is SVGAGI.

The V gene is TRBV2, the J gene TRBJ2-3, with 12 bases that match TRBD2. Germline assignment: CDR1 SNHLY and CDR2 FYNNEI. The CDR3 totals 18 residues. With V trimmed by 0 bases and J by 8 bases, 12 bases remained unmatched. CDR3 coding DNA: TGTGCCAGCAGTGAAGCGCAACTAGCGGGGGGACCGCGGGGTACGCAGTATTTT. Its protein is CASSEAQLAGGPRGTQYF.

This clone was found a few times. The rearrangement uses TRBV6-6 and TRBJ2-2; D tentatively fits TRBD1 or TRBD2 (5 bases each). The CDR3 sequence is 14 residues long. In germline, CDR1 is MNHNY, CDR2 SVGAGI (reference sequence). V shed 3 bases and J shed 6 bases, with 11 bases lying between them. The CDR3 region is CASSYIGGAGELFF. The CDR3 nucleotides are TGTGCCAGCAGTTATATTGGGGGAGCCGGGGAGCTGTTTTTT.

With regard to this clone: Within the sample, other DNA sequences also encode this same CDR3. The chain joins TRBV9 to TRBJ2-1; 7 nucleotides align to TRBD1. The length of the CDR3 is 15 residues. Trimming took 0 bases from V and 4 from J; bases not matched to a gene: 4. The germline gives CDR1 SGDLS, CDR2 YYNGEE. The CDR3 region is CASSVEGTAYNEQFF. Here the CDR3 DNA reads TGTGCCAGCAGCGTAGAGGGGACAGCTTACAATGAGCAGTTCTTC.